The entry that follows covers one TCR beta chain sequence. Its target is unknown. Naive-designated CD8 cells lacked CD45RO, were positively enriched for CCR7, and omitted terminally differentiated effector memory CD45RA+ cells. This sample was taken from a study of shared clonotypes between healthy human individuals. Study-level information: Samples came from a couple of female and a few male donors aged 18 to 49.

Study results and caveats: Relative to memory subsets, naive subsets generally showed larger estimated richness.

This CDR3 is built from 17 residues. CDR1 is SQVTM, CDR2 ANQGSEA, per germline. V shed 3 bases and J 1 base; nucleotides not matched to a gene: 8. Profiled with immunoSEQ multiplex PCR; TCRdb holds only in-frame clones, not every one. Altogether around 640,000 clones are present, approximately 96% being singletons, with the ten largest covering more than 0.085%. The chain combines TRBV29-1 with TRBJ2-2, with 10 bases that match TRBD2. Input material: naive CD8+ T cells sorted from blood. The TCR originated in a woman aged 30 to 39 in good health. CDR3 sequence: CSVDGLAGVGNTGELFF. For the CDR3, the DNA is TGCAGCGTTGATGGGCTAGCGGGAGTCGGGAACACCGGGGAGCTGTTTTTT.